What follows describes a single T cell receptor (delta chain). A much larger clone sits a single nucleotide away, making a read error possible. TCRdb re-called clones from the RT-PCR reads via CATT. In the table there are 5,000 to 7,500 delta-chain clones, about 23% of which are singletons. The CDR3 is made up of 16 amino acids. Germline V gene data show CDR1 as GEAIGNYY and CDR2 as EKD. These data are taken from a study of gamma-delta T cells after stem cell transplantation. Material for sequencing was gamma-delta T cells. The chain has TRDV2 and TRDJ1, with 11 bases that match TRDD3. The source of this sequence is a human donor. It is not recorded whose cells these are; they may come from a transplant donor. In DNA, the CDR3 is TGTGCGGGAAAACCCGTGGGGGATACGTATCACGATAAACTCATCTTT. Residues: CAGKPVGDTYHDKLIF.